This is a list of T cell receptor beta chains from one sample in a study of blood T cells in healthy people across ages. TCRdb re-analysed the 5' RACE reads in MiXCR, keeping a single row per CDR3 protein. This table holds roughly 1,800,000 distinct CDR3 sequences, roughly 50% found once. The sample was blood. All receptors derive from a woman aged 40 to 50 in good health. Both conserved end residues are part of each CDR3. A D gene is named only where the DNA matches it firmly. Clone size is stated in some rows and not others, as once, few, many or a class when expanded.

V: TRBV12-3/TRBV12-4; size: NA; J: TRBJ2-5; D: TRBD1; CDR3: CASSWRTGETQYF; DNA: TGTGCCAGCAGTTGGCGGACAGGGGAGACCCAGTACTTC
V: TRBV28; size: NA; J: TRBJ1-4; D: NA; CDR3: CASTDIRGAGEKLFF; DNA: TGTGCCAGCACCGACATTAGGGGCGCTGGTGAAAAACTGTTTTTT
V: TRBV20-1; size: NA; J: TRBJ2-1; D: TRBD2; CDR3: CSATLAGGPTYNEQFF; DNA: TGCAGTGCTACACTAGCGGGGGGTCCTACCTACAATGAGCAGTTCTTC
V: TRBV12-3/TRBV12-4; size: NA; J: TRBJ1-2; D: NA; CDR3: CASSLAVGDGYTF; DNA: TGTGCCAGCAGTTTAGCAGTCGGGGACGGATACACCTTC
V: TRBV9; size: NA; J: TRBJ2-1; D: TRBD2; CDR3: CASSPPTSGGAAYNEQFF; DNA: TGTGCCAGCAGCCCCCCGACTAGCGGGGGGGCGGCCTACAATGAGCAGTTCTTC
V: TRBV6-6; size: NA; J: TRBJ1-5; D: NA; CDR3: CASKRQNSNQPQHF; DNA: TGTGCCAGCAAGAGACAGAATAGCAATCAGCCCCAGCATTTT
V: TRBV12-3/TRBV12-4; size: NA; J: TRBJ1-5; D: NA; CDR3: CASSLAVTDSNQPQHF; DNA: TGTGCCAGCAGTTTAGCCGTGACAGACAGCAATCAGCCCCAGCATTTT
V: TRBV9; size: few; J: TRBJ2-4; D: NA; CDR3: CASSPRDTQAKNIQYF; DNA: TGTGCCAGCAGCCCCCGGGACACCCAGGCCAAAAACATTCAGTACTTC
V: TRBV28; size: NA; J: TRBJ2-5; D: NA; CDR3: CASSTVGGKYQETQYF; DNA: TGTGCCAGCAGTACCGTCGGGGGAAAGTACCAAGAGACCCAGTACTTC
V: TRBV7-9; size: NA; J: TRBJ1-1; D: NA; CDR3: CASSPVDSEAFF; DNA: TGTGCCAGCAGCCCCGTTGACAGTGAAGCTTTCTTT
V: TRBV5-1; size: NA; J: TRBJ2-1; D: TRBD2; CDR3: CATTEGQRGGNDEQFF; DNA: TGCGCCACCACGGAAGGACAGCGGGGGGGCAACGATGAGCAGTTCTTC
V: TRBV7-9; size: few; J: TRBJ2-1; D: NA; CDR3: CASSPTDGDNEQFF; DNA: TGTGCCAGCAGCCCAACCGACGGAGACAATGAGCAGTTCTTC
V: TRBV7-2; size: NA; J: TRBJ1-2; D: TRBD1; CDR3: CASTWDRAYGYTF; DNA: TGTGCCAGCACCTGGGACAGGGCCTATGGCTACACCTTC
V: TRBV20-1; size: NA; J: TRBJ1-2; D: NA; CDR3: CSARWRPWDYGYTF; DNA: TGCAGTGCCCGATGGCGGCCGTGGGACTATGGCTACACCTTC
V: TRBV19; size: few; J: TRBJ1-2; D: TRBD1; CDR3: CASIGAGGNYGYTF; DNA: TGTGCCAGTATTGGGGCAGGGGGCAACTATGGCTACACCTTC
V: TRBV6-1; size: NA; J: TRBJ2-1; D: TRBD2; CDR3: CASSPWPRTSGGSYNEQFF; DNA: TGTGCCAGCAGCCCCTGGCCGAGGACTAGCGGGGGCTCCTACAATGAGCAGTTCTTC
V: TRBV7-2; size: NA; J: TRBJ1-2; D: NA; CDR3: CASSLEIGRPNYGYTF; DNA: TGTGCCAGCAGCTTAGAAATCGGACGGCCTAACTATGGCTACACCTTC
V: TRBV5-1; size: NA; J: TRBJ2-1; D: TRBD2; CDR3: CASSLASGDSYNEQFF; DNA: TGCGCCAGCAGCTTGGCGAGCGGGGACTCCTACAATGAGCAGTTCTTC
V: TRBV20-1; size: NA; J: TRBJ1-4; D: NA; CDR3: CSARINRPGANEKLFF; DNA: TGCAGTGCTAGAATAAATAGACCGGGGGCCAATGAAAAACTGTTTTTT
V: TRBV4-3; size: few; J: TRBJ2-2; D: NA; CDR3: CASSHHRAGAIGELFF; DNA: TGCGCCAGCAGCCACCACAGGGCAGGGGCGATAGGGGAGCTGTTTTTT
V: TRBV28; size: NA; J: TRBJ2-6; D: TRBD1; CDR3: CASSFRGTGIPGANVLTF; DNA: TGTGCCAGCAGTTTTAGGGGGACAGGGATCCCTGGGGCCAACGTCCTGACTTTC
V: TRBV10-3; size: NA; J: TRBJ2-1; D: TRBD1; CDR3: CAIATGGSYNEQFF; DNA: TGTGCCATAGCTACAGGGGGGTCCTACAATGAGCAGTTCTTC
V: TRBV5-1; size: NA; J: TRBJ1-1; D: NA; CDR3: CASPSGTEAFF; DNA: TGCGCCAGCCCCAGTGGCACTGAAGCTTTCTTT
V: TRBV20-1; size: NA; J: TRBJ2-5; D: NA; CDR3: CSASLGAGRETQYF; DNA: TGCAGTGCTAGCCTCGGGGCAGGGCGAGAGACCCAGTACTTC
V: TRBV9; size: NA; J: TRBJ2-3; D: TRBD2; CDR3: CASSVGRGGTDTQYF; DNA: TGTGCCAGCAGCGTAGGACGGGGGGGGACAGATACGCAGTATTTT
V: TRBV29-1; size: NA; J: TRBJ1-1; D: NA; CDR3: CSVGMSGLLNTEAFF; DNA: TGCAGCGTTGGTATGTCAGGCCTGTTGAACACTGAAGCTTTCTTT
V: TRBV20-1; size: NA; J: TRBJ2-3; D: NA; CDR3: CRAPRGASGDTQYF; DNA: TGCAGAGCACCTAGGGGGGCGTCTGGAGATACGCAGTATTTT
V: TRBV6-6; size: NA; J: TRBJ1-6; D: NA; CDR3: CASKTPTGTVNSPLHF; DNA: TGTGCCAGCAAAACCCCGACTGGGACGGTGAATTCACCCCTCCACTTT
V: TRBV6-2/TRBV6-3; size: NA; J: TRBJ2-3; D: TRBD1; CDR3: CASRDDRGAQASTDTQYF; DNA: TGTGCCAGCAGGGACGACAGGGGGGCCCAGGCTAGCACAGATACGCAGTATTTT
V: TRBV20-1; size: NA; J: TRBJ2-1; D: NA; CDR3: CSPRTGPNEQFF; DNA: TGCAGTCCCCGGACGGGACCCAATGAGCAGTTCTTC